These 20 T cell receptor beta chains were sequenced from one sample in a study of regulatory T cells in long-lasting Graves disease. Time point reported: persistent/refractory GD, antithyroid drugs over 5 years with positive TRAb. Making the TCR library involved RNA that had been extracted from PBMCs. Arm-PCR of CDR3 regions and iRepertoire HTBI primers were used to build TCR beta libraries. A single record per CDR3 protein comes from TCRdb applying MiXCR to the multiplex PCR reads. Of 250,000 to 300,000 distinct CDR3 sequences in the sample, 22% were seen once. The source was peripheral blood mononuclear cells (PBMCs), collected when the disease was refractory, from a patient treated with antithyroid drugs. The receptor source for this set is a female donor with Graves disease.

V gene TRBV20-1 combines with J gene TRBJ1-3, with unresolved D. The CDR3 spans 14 residues. Trimming removed 5 bases from V and 4 bases from J, with 15 bases in between. The germline V gene has CDR1 DFQATT and CDR2 SNEGSKA (reference sequence). CDR3 amino acids: CSALDPTRGNTIYF. In DNA, the CDR3 is TGCAGTGCTCTTGACCCCACGCGCGGAAACACCATATATTTT.

On this clonotype: This may come from a read error, since a much larger clone is one base off. The gene calls are TRBV2 and TRBJ1-1; D is unclear. CDR3 length equals 13 residues. The germline CDR1 and CDR2 sequences are SNHLY and FYNNEI. Here the CDR3 reads CASSGRSVTGAFF. CDR3 sequence (DNA): TGTGCCAGCAGTGGAAGGAGCGTCACTGGAGCTTTCTTT. Variable domain in full (rest from reference TRBV2 and TRBJ1-1): EPEVTQTPSHQVTQMGQEVILRCVPISNHLYFYWYRQILGQKVEFLVSFYNNEISEKSEIFDDQFSVERPDGSNFTLKIRSTKLEDSAMYFCASSGRSVTGAFFGQGTRLTVV.

This clonotype appeared many times. The chain combines TRBV18 with TRBJ1-3, with unresolved D. Trimming removed 4 bases from V and 6 bases from J, with 7 bases in between. Germline loops: CDR1 KGHSH, CDR2 LQKENI. This CDR3 contains 12 residues. The CDR3 nucleotides read TGTGCCAGCTCACTGGACTCAAACACCATATATTTT. Its translation: CASSLDSNTIYF.

This clonotype showed up just a few times. The V gene is TRBV9, the J gene TRBJ2-7; perhaps D is TRBD1 or TRBD2 (5 bases each). In germline, CDR1 is SGDLS, CDR2 YYNGEE. V lost 4 bases and J lost 4, with 18 bases in between. This CDR3 is 15 amino acids long. The DNA for the CDR3 is TGTGCCAGCAGCCCCTTCCGGGACGGACGTTACGAGCAGTACTTC. Translated: CASSPFRDGRYEQYF. Full variable domain (missing parts from reference TRBV9 and TRBJ2-7): DSGVTQTPKHLITATGQRVTLRCSPRSGDLSVYWYQQSLDQGLQFLIQYYNGEERAKGNILERFSAQQFPDLHSELNLSSLELGDSALYFCASSPFRDGRYEQYFGPGTRLTVT.

There are many counts of this clonotype. The chain carries TRBV18 and TRBJ2-7; 11 nucleotides match TRBD2. Germline-derived CDR1 and CDR2 are KGHSH and LQKENI. This CDR3 is 15 amino acids long. V lost 3 bases to trimming and J lost 2 bases; unmatched junction nucleotides: 3. The CDR3 protein is CASSPGTSGAYEQYF. CDR3 in DNA: TGTGCCAGCTCACCCGGGACTAGCGGAGCCTACGAGCAGTACTTC.

In its sample, this clonotype was seen many times. The chain couples TRBV28 to TRBJ1-2, with TRBD1 matching 11 bases. This CDR3 contains 15 residues. Unmatched junction bases numbered 7, after V lost 5 bases and J lost 5 bases. Per germline, CDR1 MDHEN and CDR2 SYDVKM. CDR3 sequence: CASSPGQGARYGYTF. In DNA, the CDR3 is TGTGCCAGCAGTCCAGGACAGGGGGCTAGGTATGGCTACACCTTC.

The rearrangement links TRBV30 to TRBJ1-3; D is unclear. Germline V CDR1 and CDR2: GTSNPN, SVGIG (reference sequence). The CDR3 totals 13 residues. V was cut by 0 bases and J by 0 bases, with 3 bases left in between. Here the CDR3 DNA reads TGTGCCTGGAGTGTAGACTCTGGAAACACCATATATTTT. The encoded protein is CAWSVDSGNTIYF.

This clonotype occurred a few times. V is TRBV30 and J is TRBJ1-4; D is ambiguous. Trimming pared 4 bases from V and 0 bases from J, leaving 9 bases between. The CDR3 totals 14 residues. Germline loops: CDR1 GTSNPN, CDR2 SVGIG (reference sequence). For the CDR3, the DNA is TGTGCCTGGACTCCCGCCGCAACTAATGAAAAACTGTTTTTT. Translated, it gives CAWTPAATNEKLFF.

The chain carries TRBV20-1 and TRBJ2-7, with 8 bases aligning to TRBD2. Trimming cost V 4 bases and J 6 bases; bases outside gene matches: 11. Per the germline V gene, CDR1 is DFQATT and CDR2 is SNEGSKA (reference sequence). The CDR3 runs 14 residues. CDR3: CSATGGTGVREQYF. CDR3 coding DNA: TGCAGTGCTACGGGGGGGACGGGAGTACGCGAGCAGTACTTC.

This clonotype was observed a few times. This chain connects TRBV20-1 to TRBJ2-7, with 8 positions matching TRBD1. This CDR3 comprises 14 residues. From germline, CDR1 is DFQATT and CDR2 SNEGSKA (reference sequence). The J segment lost 1 base and the V segment lost 2 bases, leaving 4 bases of the junction unmatched. CDR3 DNA sequence: TGCAGTGCTAGAAAGACAGGGGCATCCTACGAGCAGTACTTC. Encoded protein: CSARKTGASYEQYF.

This clonotype occurred many times. The chain links TRBV27 to TRBJ2-5, with 9 nucleotides matching TRBD2. J was trimmed by 4 bases and V by 6 bases; bases with no gene match: 6. This CDR3 comprises 14 residues. Germline V CDR1 and CDR2: MNHEY, SMNVEV (reference sequence). The CDR3 DNA follows: TGTGCCAGCAGGAGTAGCGGGAGTTCAGAGACCCAGTACTTC. As protein: CASRSSGSSETQYF.

The chain employs TRBV7-2 and TRBJ2-5; tentatively, D is TRBD2 (5 bases). The CDR3 sequence is 13 residues long. Trimming removed 8 bases at V and 6 bases at J, with 16 bases between. Germline V gives CDR1 SGHTA, CDR2 FQGNSA. The CDR3 sequence is CASGTEGIKTQYF. The CDR3 nucleotides read TGTGCCAGCGGAACAGAGGGAATAAAGACCCAGTACTTC. The variable domain in full, completed from reference TRBV7-2 and TRBJ2-5, reads GAGVSQSPSNKVTEKGKDVELRCDPISGHTALYWYRQSLGQGLEFLIYFQGNSAPDKSGLPSDRFSAERTGGSVSTLTIQRTQQEDSAVYLCASGTEGIKTQYFGPGTRLLVL.

This clonotype was observed a few times. The V call is TRBV7-3, the J call TRBJ2-2; D is unclear. V lost 4 bases to trimming and J lost 6 bases, with 6 bases between them. The CDR3 sequence is 12 residues long. CDR1 is SGHTA and CDR2 is FQGTGA in the germline V gene. CDR3 sequence (DNA): TGTGCCAGCAGCTCCCCGCCCGGGGAGCTGTTTTTT. Encoded protein: CASSSPPGELFF.

The chain is built from TRBV28 and TRBJ2-3; D may be TRBD2 (7 bases). CDR3 length: 16 amino acids. CDR1 and CDR2 from the germline V gene are MDHEN and SYDVKM. Trimming took 3 bases from V and 0 from J, leaving 13 bases between them. The CDR3 bases are TGTGCCAGCAGTTTTTCGGGGGGCACAAGCACAGATACGCAGTATTTT. The encoded protein is CASSFSGGTSTDTQYF.

Comments on this clonotype: This clone may be a read error of a much larger clone one base away. This chain joins TRBV12-3 or TRBV12-4 and TRBJ2-1, with 11 bases identical to TRBD1. The CDR3 runs to 15 residues. V was pared by 5 bases and J by 6 bases, with 6 bases of the junction left unmatched. The CDR3 region is CASSAGQGGCNEQFF. The CDR3 nucleotides read TGTGCCAGCAGTGCGGGACAGGGGGGGTGCAATGAGCAGTTCTTC.

This clonotype was counted ten times or more. The chain carries TRBV5-1 and TRBJ2-7; D might be TRBD2 (6 bases). The CDR3 loop spans 14 amino acids. Germline-derived CDR1 and CDR2 are SGHRS and YFSETQ. Trimming left V 4 bases short and J 3 bases short, with 14 bases between. The CDR3 spells CASSPERVGYEQYF. In DNA, the CDR3 is TGCGCCAGCAGCCCCGAGCGGGTAGGCTACGAGCAGTACTTC.

Turning to this clonotype: The junction departs from the called germline gene at one end, perhaps through a read error. In nucleotides, the CDR3 is TGTGCCAGCAGCTTCCTCCTAGCGGGAGCACCCTACGAGCAGTGCTTC. Amino acid sequence: CASSFLLAGAPYEQCF. The chain carries TRBV7-9 and TRBJ2-7; 10 bases align to TRBD2. This CDR3 has 16 residues. Germline CDR1 and CDR2: SEHNR and FQNEAQ (reference sequence).

J is TRBJ2-7 and V is TRBV20-1, with no clear D. The germline gives CDR1 DFQATT, CDR2 SNEGSKA (reference sequence). CDR3 length: 12 amino acids. Trimming stripped 2 bases from V and 1 base from J, with 6 bases between. The chain's CDR3 is CSARNLSYEQYF. The CDR3 DNA sequence: TGCAGTGCTAGAAACCTTTCCTACGAGCAGTACTTC.

V and J are TRBV7-2 and TRBJ2-4, with D perhaps given as TRBD1 or TRBD2 (5 bases each). Between the trimmed V and J ends, which lost 0 bases and 7 bases, there was a span of 16 bases. Per germline, CDR1 SGHTA and CDR2 FQGNSA. This CDR3 region has 16 residues. CDR3 DNA sequence: TGTGCCAGCAGCTTAGCTTGGGGGTGGAATGGGAACATTCAGTACTTC. This codes for CASSLAWGWNGNIQYF.

The V call is TRBV18, the J call TRBJ2-5; 10 nucleotides line up with TRBD2. The CDR3 extends over 17 amino acids. Germline V gene data show CDR1 as KGHSH and CDR2 as LQKENI. With V trimmed by 0 bases and J by 5 bases, 9 bases remained unmatched. The CDR3 DNA reads TGTGCCAGCTCACCACCCCCCTCTAGCGGGAGAGGGGAGACCCAGTACTTC. This codes for CASSPPPSSGRGETQYF.